Included here is one TCR beta chain sequence, with context. One junction end does not reproduce the germline sequence, and a read error may be involved. Clones were sequenced by immunoSEQ multiplex PCR, and TCRdb holds only the in-frame ones, with some missing. This sample has 75,000 to 95,000 clones, with 80% to 95% found just once. The data stem from a study of control samples from healthy donors and cancer patients. Per germline, CDR1 SSHAT and CDR2 FNYEAQ (reference sequence). The CDR3 spans 16 residues. Material: blood. V usage is TRBV7-7 and J usage is TRBJ2-5; 10 bases match TRBD2. The sequence came from a woman in her 30s in good health. CDR3 in DNA: TGTGCTAGCAGCTCACTCCCTAGCGGGAGTTGGGAGACCCAGTACTTC. It is translated as CASSSLPSGSWETQYF.